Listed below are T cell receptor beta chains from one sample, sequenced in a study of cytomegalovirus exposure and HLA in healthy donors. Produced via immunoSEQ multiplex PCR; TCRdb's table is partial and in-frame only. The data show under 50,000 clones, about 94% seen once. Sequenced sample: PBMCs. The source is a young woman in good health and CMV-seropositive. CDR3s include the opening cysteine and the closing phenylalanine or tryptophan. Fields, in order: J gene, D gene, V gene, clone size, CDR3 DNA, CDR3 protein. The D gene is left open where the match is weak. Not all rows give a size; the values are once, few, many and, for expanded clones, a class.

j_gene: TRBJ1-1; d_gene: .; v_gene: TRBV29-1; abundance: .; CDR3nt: TGCAGCGTTGCCGCGGGGATTTCGGAAGCTTTCTTT; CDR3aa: CSVAAGISEAFF
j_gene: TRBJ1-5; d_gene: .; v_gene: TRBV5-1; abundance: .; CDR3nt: TGCGCCAGCAGCGTCCGGGAGAATTATAGCAATCAGCCCCAGCATTTT; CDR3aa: CASSVRENYSNQPQHF
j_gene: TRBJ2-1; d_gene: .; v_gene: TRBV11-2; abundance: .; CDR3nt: TGTGCCAGCAGCTTAGATAAGGGAAGCGGTGAGCAGTTCTTC; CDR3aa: CASSLDKGSGEQFF
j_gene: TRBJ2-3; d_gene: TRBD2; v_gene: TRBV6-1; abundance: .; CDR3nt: TGTGCCAGCAGTGACGGGACTAGCGGGAGCGATACGCAGTATTTT; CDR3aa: CASSDGTSGSDTQYF
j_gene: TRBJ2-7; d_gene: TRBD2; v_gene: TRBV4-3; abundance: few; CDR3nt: TGCGCCAGCAGCCAAGAGTCCCAGCGGGATCCCCCCGAGCAGTACTTC; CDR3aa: CASSQESQRDPPEQYF
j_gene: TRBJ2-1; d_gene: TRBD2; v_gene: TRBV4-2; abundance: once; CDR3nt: TGTGCCAGCAGCCAAGACCCAGCGGGAGGGCCAGATGAGCAGTTCTTC; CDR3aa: CASSQDPAGGPDEQFF
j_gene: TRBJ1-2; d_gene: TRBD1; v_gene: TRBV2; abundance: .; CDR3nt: TGTGCCAGCAGCGAACCCCGAAATGGGCAGGGGGAGCGGTATGGCTACACCTTC; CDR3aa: CASSEPRNGQGERYGYTF
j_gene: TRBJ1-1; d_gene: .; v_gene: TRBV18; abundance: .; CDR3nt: TGTGCCAGCTCACCTCTGGACAGTGTGAACACTGAAGCTTTCTTT; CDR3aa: CASSPLDSVNTEAFF
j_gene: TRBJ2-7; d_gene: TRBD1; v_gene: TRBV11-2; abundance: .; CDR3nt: TGTGCCAGCAATGAGGGACAGAAGAACTCCTACGAGCAGTACTTC; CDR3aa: CASNEGQKNSYEQYF
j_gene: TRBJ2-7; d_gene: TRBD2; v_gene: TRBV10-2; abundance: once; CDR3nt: TGCGCCAGCAGGGACAGCGGGAGTCTCGAGCAGTACTTC; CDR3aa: CASRDSGSLEQYF
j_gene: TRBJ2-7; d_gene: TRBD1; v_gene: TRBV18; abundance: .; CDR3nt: TGTGCCAGCTCACCAGGGACAGGGGCATACGAGCAGTACTTC; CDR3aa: CASSPGTGAYEQYF
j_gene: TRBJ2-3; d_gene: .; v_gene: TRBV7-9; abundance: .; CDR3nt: TGTGCCAGCAGCTCAGGACAGTACACAGATACGCAGTATTTT; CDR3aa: CASSSGQYTDTQYF
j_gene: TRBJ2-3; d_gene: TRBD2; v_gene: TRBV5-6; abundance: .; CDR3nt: TGTGCCAGCAGCTTGGGCACTAGCGAAGATACGCAGTATTTT; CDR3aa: CASSLGTSEDTQYF
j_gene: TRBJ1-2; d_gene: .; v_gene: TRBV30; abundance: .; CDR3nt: TGTGCCTGGATCGTCGTGGGCAGCATCGGTGGCTACACCTTC; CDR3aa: CAWIVVGSIGGYTF
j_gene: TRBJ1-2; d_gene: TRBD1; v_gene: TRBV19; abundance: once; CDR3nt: TGTGCCAGTAGTCCGACAGGGGGTTATGGCTACACCTTC; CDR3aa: CASSPTGGYGYTF
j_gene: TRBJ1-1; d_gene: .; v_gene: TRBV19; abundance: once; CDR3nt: TGTGCCAGTAGTATGCTACTGGGAGGGAACACTGAAGCTTTCTTT; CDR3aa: CASSMLLGGNTEAFF
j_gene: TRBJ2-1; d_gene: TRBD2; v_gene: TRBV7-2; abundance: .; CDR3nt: TGTGCCAGCAGCCGAGGACTAGCGGGAAGGGTCCCCTACAATGAGCAGTTCTTC; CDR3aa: CASSRGLAGRVPYNEQFF
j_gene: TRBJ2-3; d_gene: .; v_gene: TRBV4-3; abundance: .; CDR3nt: TGCGCCAGCAGCCATGGGACGGGACTTGGCACAGATACGCAGTATTTT; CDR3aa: CASSHGTGLGTDTQYF
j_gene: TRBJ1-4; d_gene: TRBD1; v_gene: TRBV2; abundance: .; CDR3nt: TGTGCCAGCAGTGATGTTTACAGGGGAGGAGAAAAACTGTTTTTT; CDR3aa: CASSDVYRGGEKLFF
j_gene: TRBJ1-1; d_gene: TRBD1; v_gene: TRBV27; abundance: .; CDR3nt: TGTGCCAGCAGTCGGGACAGATCAATGAACACTGAAGCTTTCTTT; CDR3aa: CASSRDRSMNTEAFF
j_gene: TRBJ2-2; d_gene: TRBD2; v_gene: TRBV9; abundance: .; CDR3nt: TGTGCCAGCAGCGTAGAGGTTAGCGGGCCGAACACCGGGGAGCTGTTTTTT; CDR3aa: CASSVEVSGPNTGELFF
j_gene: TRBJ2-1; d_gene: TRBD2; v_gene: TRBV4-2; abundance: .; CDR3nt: TGTGCCAGCAGCCAAGAAGATACTAGCGCCTACAATGAGCAGTTCTTC; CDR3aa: CASSQEDTSAYNEQFF
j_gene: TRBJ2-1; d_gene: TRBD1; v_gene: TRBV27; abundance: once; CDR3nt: TGTGCCAGCAGGGGACAGGGCGGTTCCCCTGAGCAGTTCTTC; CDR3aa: CASRGQGGSPEQFF
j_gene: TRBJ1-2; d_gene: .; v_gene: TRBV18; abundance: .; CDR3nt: TGTGCCAGCTCGCCGATCCTGACACGGCAGGATGGCTACACCTTC; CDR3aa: CASSPILTRQDGYTF
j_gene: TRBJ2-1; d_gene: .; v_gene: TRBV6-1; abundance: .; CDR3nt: TGTGCCAGCAGTGATGACAGGGGGCGCGGGGCGGGAGGGCCAGTCTATGAGCAGTTCTTC; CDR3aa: CASSDDRGRGAGGPVYEQFF
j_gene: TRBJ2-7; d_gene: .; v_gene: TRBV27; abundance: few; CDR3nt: TGTGCCAGCAGTTTGGGGGCCAGGTACGAGCAGTACTTC; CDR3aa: CASSLGARYEQYF
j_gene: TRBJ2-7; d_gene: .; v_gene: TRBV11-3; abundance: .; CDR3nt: TGTGCCAGCAGCCTAGGCTGGGAGGACGAGCAGTACTTC; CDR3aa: CASSLGWEDEQYF
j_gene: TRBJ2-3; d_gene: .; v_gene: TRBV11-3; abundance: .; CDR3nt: TGTGCCAGCAGCTTAGCTCTAGGGGTAGATACGCAGTATTTT; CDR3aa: CASSLALGVDTQYF
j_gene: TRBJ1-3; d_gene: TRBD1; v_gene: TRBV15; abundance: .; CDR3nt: TGTGCCACCAGCAGAGATCCGGGACAGGGAAACACCATATATTTT; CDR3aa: CATSRDPGQGNTIYF
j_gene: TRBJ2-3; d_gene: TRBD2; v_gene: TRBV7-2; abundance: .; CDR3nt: TGTGCCAGCAGCCAGACTAGCGGGAGTTATTTAGATACGCAGTATTTT; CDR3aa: CASSQTSGSYLDTQYF
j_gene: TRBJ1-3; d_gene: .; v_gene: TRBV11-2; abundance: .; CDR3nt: TGTGCCAGCAGCTTAGGGGGGGACGTTGGAAACACCATATATTTT; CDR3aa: CASSLGGDVGNTIYF
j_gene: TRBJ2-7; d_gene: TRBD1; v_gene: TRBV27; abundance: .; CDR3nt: TGTGCCAGCAGTACGGAAGGGACAGGGGACGACGAGCAGTACTTC; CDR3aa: CASSTEGTGDDEQYF
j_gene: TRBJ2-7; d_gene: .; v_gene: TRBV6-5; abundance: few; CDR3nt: TGTGCCAGCAGCCCCGTGGGGGACAACTACTACGAGCAGTACTTC; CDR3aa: CASSPVGDNYYEQYF
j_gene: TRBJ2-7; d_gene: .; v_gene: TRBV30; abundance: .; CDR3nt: TGTGCCTGGAGTGTAGGAGAACTGGCTCCACCCTACGAGCAGTACTTC; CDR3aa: CAWSVGELAPPYEQYF
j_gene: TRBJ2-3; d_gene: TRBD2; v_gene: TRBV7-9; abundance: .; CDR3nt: TGTGCCAGCAGCTCATGGACTAGCGGGAGTGGGGATACGCAGTATTTT; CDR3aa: CASSSWTSGSGDTQYF
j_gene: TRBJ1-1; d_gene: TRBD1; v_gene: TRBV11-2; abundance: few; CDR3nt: TGTGCCAGCAGCCACCGTGACAGGGCGAACACTGAAGCTTTCTTT; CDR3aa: CASSHRDRANTEAFF
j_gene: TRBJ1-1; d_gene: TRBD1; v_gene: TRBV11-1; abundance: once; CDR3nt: TGTGCCAGCAGCTTACGGGGCCTGCGGGACAGGGCGAATCGAGCTTTCTTT; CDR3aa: CASSLRGLRDRANRAFF
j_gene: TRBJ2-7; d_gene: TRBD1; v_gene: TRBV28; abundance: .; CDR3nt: TGTGCCAGCAGCTTACAGGGGGCGGCATACGAGCAGTACTTC; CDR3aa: CASSLQGAAYEQYF
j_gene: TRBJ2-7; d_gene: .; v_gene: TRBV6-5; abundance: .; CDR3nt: TGTGCCAGCAGTTACTCAGGGGTCGAGCAGTACTTC; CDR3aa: CASSYSGVEQYF
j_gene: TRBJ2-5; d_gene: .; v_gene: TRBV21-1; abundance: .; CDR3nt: TGTGCCAGCAGCAAAGTGGCTAAGCCGGAGCAAGAGACCCAGTACTTC; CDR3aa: CASSKVAKPEQETQYF